This T cell receptor (beta chain) was found in a study of blood T cell repertoires in COVID-19. TCRdb's table, derived via immunoSEQ multiplex PCR, lists solely in-frame clones and lacks some. This table has 220,000 or so clones, roughly 84% appearing once. The V end was cut by 0 bases, the J end by 5 bases, with 2 bases between. Germline V CDR1 and CDR2: SGDLS, YYNGEE. This CDR3 contains 12 residues. The specimen was PBMCs or T cells enriched from blood (not recorded which). The J gene is TRBJ2-2, the V gene TRBV9, with no clear D. This receptor was taken from a woman aged 40-49 years who had recovered from COVID-19. The CDR3 spells CASSVATGELFF. The CDR3 DNA reads as TGTGCCAGCAGCGTAGCGACCGGGGAGCTGTTTTTT.